The 32 T cell receptor beta chains given below trace back to one sample, sequenced in a study of blood T cell repertoires in COVID-19. Libraries were prepared by immunoSEQ multiplex PCR; TCRdb keeps only in-frame clonotypes and omits some of them. The sample carries under 250,000 clones, around 88% recorded once. Sequenced: peripheral blood. Every receptor here comes from a woman aged 80 or older with COVID-19, enrolled during active disease.

The chain is built from TRBV20-1 and TRBJ2-5; no clear D. This CDR3 is 11 amino acids long. Per germline, CDR1 DFQATT and CDR2 SNEGSKA (reference sequence). Trimming pared 7 bases from V and 4 bases from J, leaving 10 bases between. The CDR3 sequence: CSGTRGETQYF. Here the CDR3 DNA reads TGCAGTGGAACGCGTGGAGAGACCCAGTACTTC.

This sequence joins TRBV7-2 and TRBJ1-2; D is unclear. This CDR3 contains 14 residues. Trimming left V 6 bases short and J 2 bases short, with 13 bases between. Germline V gives CDR1 SGHTA, CDR2 FQGNSA. CDR3 coding DNA: TGTGCCAGCAGTGTCGTTCGGGTCAACTATGGCTACACCTTC. It codes for CASSVVRVNYGYTF.

This chain joins TRBV10-3 and TRBJ2-2; D might be TRBD1 (6 bases). Germline CDR1 reads ENHRY; CDR2 reads SYGVKD. Trimming cost V 4 bases and J 4 bases, with 10 bases left between them. This CDR3 spans 14 amino acids. The CDR3 sequence is CAISANRVTGELFF. The CDR3 nucleotides are TGTGCCATCAGTGCTAACAGGGTCACCGGGGAGCTGTTTTTT.

The J gene is TRBJ2-7, the V gene TRBV30; 14 bases fit TRBD2. The CDR3 runs to 17 residues. Germline CDR1 GTSNPN, CDR2 SVGIG (reference sequence). V shed 2 bases, J shed 2 bases, and the junction held 8 bases outside the gene matches. The CDR3 loop reads CAWSPRTSGGPTYEQYF. The CDR3 DNA follows: TGTGCCTGGAGTCCCCGGACTAGCGGGGGGCCAACCTACGAGCAGTACTTC.

The chain is built from TRBV18 and TRBJ2-3; 10 bases line up with TRBD1. V dropped 10 bases and J dropped 3; count of bases not matched to a gene: 1. CDR1 and CDR2 (germline): KGHSH, LQKENI. The CDR3 sequence is 12 residues long. The CDR3 reads CATDRGTDTQYF. The CDR3, as DNA: TGTGCCACGGACAGGGGGACAGATACGCAGTATTTT.

The chain uses TRBV18 and TRBJ1-1; D perhaps matches TRBD1 (6 bases). CDR3 length: 15 residues. Trimming cost V 0 bases and J 3 bases, with 11 bases left between them. The germline gives CDR1 KGHSH, CDR2 LQKENI. Here the CDR3 DNA reads TGTGCCAGCTCACCACCAAACAGGGTCGACACTGAAGCTTTCTTT. This encodes CASSPPNRVDTEAFF.

The CDR3 DNA reads as TGCGCCAGCAGCACCCTGGACTTGACGGTTGGCTACACCTTC. This sequence encodes CASSTLDLTVGYTF. The chain joins TRBV4-1 to TRBJ1-2; D not resolved. V was pared by 5 bases and J by 7 bases, with 17 bases between. Germline V gene lookup returns CDR1 MGHRA and CDR2 YSYEKL. The CDR3 is made up of 14 amino acids.

The rearrangement joins TRBV28 to TRBJ1-6; D uncertain. V lost 7 bases to trimming and J lost 6 bases, with 22 bases between them. The CDR3 runs to 17 residues. CDR1 and CDR2 (germline): MDHEN, SYDVKM. The CDR3 reads CASTFRTAGLSNSPLHF. CDR3 nucleotides: TGTGCCAGCACCTTTAGAACCGCAGGACTATCTAATTCACCCCTCCACTTT.

The chain is built from TRBV10-1 and TRBJ1-4, with a weak D call TRBD1 (5 bases). The V and J ends lost 3 bases and 4 bases respectively, with 9 bases between them. CDR3 length: 14 residues. From germline, CDR1 is WNHNN and CDR2 SYGVQD (reference sequence). DNA for the CDR3: TGCGCCAGCAGTGACGGGACTGTTAATGAAAAACTGTTTTTT. It translates to CASSDGTVNEKLFF.

The chain carries TRBV6-6 and TRBJ2-3; D is ambiguous. The CDR3 loop spans 13 amino acids. V shed 7 bases and J shed 1 base, with 9 bases lying between them. From germline, CDR1 is MNHNY and CDR2 SVGAGI (reference sequence). DNA of the CDR3: TGTGCCAGCAACGAACCAGGCACAGATACGCAGTATTTT. This encodes CASNEPGTDTQYF.

The chain is built from TRBV10-3 and TRBJ2-3; possible D gene TRBD2, 6 bases. This CDR3 region has 14 residues. Germline CDR1 is ENHRY and CDR2 is SYGVKD. V gave up 11 bases and J gave up 0 bases, with 15 bases separating them. The CDR3 is CAAGRGLSTDTQYF. The CDR3 DNA follows: TGTGCCGCCGGGCGGGGACTTAGCACAGATACGCAGTATTTT.

This clone was detected only a few times. V and J are TRBV11-1 and TRBJ1-1; D gene unclear. The CDR3 totals 13 residues. The germline CDR1 and CDR2 sequences are SGHAT and FQDESV (reference sequence). Trimming stripped 3 bases from V and 1 base from J, with 6 bases between. The CDR3 DNA follows: TGTGCCAGCAGCTTCGGGAAGAACACTGAAGCTTTCTTT. It encodes CASSFGKNTEAFF.

V usage is TRBV6-1 and J usage is TRBJ1-3, with D uncertain. This CDR3 is 13 amino acids long. CDR1 and CDR2 (germline): MNHNS, SASEGT. Trimming pared 2 bases from V and 4 bases from J, leaving 6 bases between. Here the CDR3 reads CASSEQFGNTIYF. In DNA, the CDR3 is TGTGCCAGCAGTGAACAGTTCGGAAACACCATATATTTT.

This clone was recorded once. V is TRBV29-1 and J is TRBJ1-1; unclear D gene. This CDR3 is 13 amino acids long. CDR1 SQVTM and CDR2 ANQGSEA come from the germline V gene. Trimming stripped 0 bases from V and 4 bases from J, with 9 bases between. The CDR3: CSVEDIQATEAFF. The CDR3 DNA reads as TGCAGCGTTGAAGATATTCAGGCCACTGAAGCTTTCTTT.

Comment on this clone: The junction differs from germline at one of its ends, possibly a read error. The chain carries TRBV30 and TRBJ1-4; TRBD1 matches at 7 bases. Per germline, CDR1 GTSNPN and CDR2 SVGIG (reference sequence). The CDR3 is 16 amino acids. In nucleotides, the CDR3 is TGTGCCTGGAGTGTCGCGGGAGGGGGCCTCAATGAAAAACCGTTTTTT. This codes for CAWSVAGGGLNEKPFF.

This chain joins TRBV27 and TRBJ2-7, with 8 bases identical to TRBD1. Germline values: CDR1 MNHEY, CDR2 SMNVEV (reference sequence). The J segment lost 1 base and the V segment lost 5 bases, leaving 10 bases of the junction unmatched. The CDR3 runs 16 residues. In nucleotides, the CDR3 is TGTGCCAGCAGTCCCAGGGGGCCGGGGATTTCCTACGAGCAGTACTTC. Protein product: CASSPRGPGISYEQYF.

The chain employs TRBV7-9 and TRBJ1-1, with a weak D call TRBD1 (5 bases). Germline V CDR1 and CDR2: SEHNR, FQNEAQ (reference sequence). V lost 4 bases and J lost 6, with 12 bases in between. The CDR3 sequence is 13 residues long. Written as DNA, the CDR3 is TGTGCCAGCAGCTCCGGACCAGGGCCTGAAGCTTTCTTT. This sequence encodes CASSSGPGPEAFF.

This clone has only a few counts. This chain connects TRBV5-1 to TRBJ2-1, with a possible D match to TRBD1 (5 bases). This CDR3 region has 15 residues. V gave up 0 bases and J gave up 5 bases, with 12 bases separating them. CDR1 is SGHRS, CDR2 YFSETQ, per germline. CDR3 nucleotides: TGCGCCAGCAGCTTGGCGGACAAAAGGGACAATGAGCAGTTCTTC. Translation gives CASSLADKRDNEQFF.

CDR3 sequence: CASSQSLETLSEKLFF. The CDR3 nucleotides read TGTGCCAGCAGCCAATCGCTGGAGACCCTTAGTGAAAAACTGTTTTTT. The chain links TRBV3-1 (or the pseudogene TRBV3-2) to TRBJ1-4; no clear D gene. The germline V gene encodes CDR1 LGHDT and CDR2 YNNKEL (reference sequence). Trimming stripped 2 bases from V and 7 bases from J, with 17 bases between. There are 16 residues in the CDR3.

This chain links TRBV3-1 (or the pseudogene TRBV3-2) with TRBJ1-6; tentative D call: TRBD1 (6 bases). The ends were cut back, 2 bases at V and 7 bases at J, with 6 bases in the middle. Germline-derived CDR1 and CDR2 are LGHDT and YNNKEL (reference sequence). CDR3 length equals 13 residues. This chain's CDR3 is CASSQTGNSPLHF. For the CDR3, the DNA is TGTGCCAGCAGCCAAACAGGGAATTCACCCCTCCACTTT.

This chain connects TRBV5-5 to TRBJ1-3, with D unresolved. This CDR3 is built from 15 residues. V gave up 4 bases and J gave up 0 bases, with 11 bases separating them. The germline gives CDR1 SGHKS, CDR2 YYEKEE (reference sequence). Written as DNA, the CDR3 is TGTGCCAGCAGCAGTGAACAGTTCTCTGGAAACACCATATATTTT. This translates into CASSSEQFSGNTIYF.

This chain connects TRBV3-1 (or the pseudogene TRBV3-2) to TRBJ1-5; TRBD1 matches 7 bases. CDR1 LGHDT and CDR2 YNNKEL come from the germline V gene (reference sequence). This CDR3 spans 14 amino acids. The ends lost 4 bases at V and 3 bases at J; junction bases unmatched: 3. The chain's CDR3 is CASSPDRSNQPQHF. In DNA, the CDR3 is TGTGCCAGCAGCCCGGACAGGTCCAATCAGCCCCAGCATTTT.

This chain joins TRBV19 and TRBJ2-6, with D perhaps matching TRBD1 (6 bases). Trimming left V 7 bases short and J 0 bases short, with 13 bases between. Germline assignment: CDR1 LNHDA and CDR2 SQIVND (reference sequence). The CDR3 covers 16 residues. CDR3 DNA: TGTGCCAGTACTCCTTCAGGGGACTCTGGGGCCAACGTCCTGACTTTC. It yields the protein CASTPSGDSGANVLTF.

This rearrangement joins TRBV7-2 to TRBJ1-4, with D hard to call. This CDR3 comprises 17 residues. Germline loops: CDR1 SGHTA, CDR2 FQGNSA. Trimming cost V 5 bases and J 7 bases, with 23 bases left between them. This chain's CDR3 is CASSHPPSPRRGEKLFF. Written as DNA, the CDR3 is TGTGCCAGCAGCCACCCCCCCTCCCCCCGCCGAGGTGAAAAACTGTTTTTT.

This chain links TRBV5-1 with TRBJ2-3, with TRBD1 as a possible D gene (6 bases). Germline V gene lookup returns CDR1 SGHRS and CDR2 YFSETQ. The V gene lost 4 bases and the J gene lost 2 bases, with 14 bases spanning the gap. CDR3 length equals 15 residues. The CDR3 nucleotides read TGCGCCAGCAGCGGGCAGGGGCTCGTCACAGATACGCAGTATTTT. This gives the protein CASSGQGLVTDTQYF. Variable domain in full (rest from reference TRBV5-1 and TRBJ2-3): KAGVTQTPRYLIKTRGQQVTLSCSPISGHRSVSWYQQTPGQGLQFLFEYFSETQRNKGNFPGRFSGRQFSNSRSEMNVSTLELGDSALYLCASSGQGLVTDTQYFGPGTRLTVL.

CDR3 sequence (DNA): TGTGCCAGCAGCTCTTCTACTGGTTCCTATAATTCACCCCTCCACTTT. Translating gives CASSSSTGSYNSPLHF. The V gene is TRBV7-6, the J gene TRBJ1-6; D not resolved. The V end was cut by 4 bases, the J end by 1 base, with 11 bases between. The V gene's germline CDR1 is SGHVS and CDR2 FNYEAQ. The CDR3 is 16 residues long.

On this clone itself: The junction shows a germline mismatch at one end, possibly a read error. J is TRBJ1-4 and V is TRBV7-9, with D perhaps TRBD1 (6 bases). Germline CDR1 reads SEHNR; CDR2 reads FQNEAQ (reference sequence). This CDR3 region has 13 residues. Here the CDR3 DNA reads TGTGCCAGCAGCCAACAGGGTAATGGGAAACTTCATTTT. The encoded protein is CASSQQGNGKLHF.

This chain joins TRBV12-3 or TRBV12-4 and TRBJ2-3, with TRBD1 as a possible D gene (6 bases). Trimming pared 6 bases from V and 3 bases from J, leaving 10 bases between. The CDR3 totals 13 residues. CDR3 DNA sequence: TGTGCCAGCAGAAAAACAGGGACAGATACGCAGTATTTT. Its protein product is CASRKTGTDTQYF.

This clone was found once. V and J are TRBV5-1 and TRBJ1-1; TRBD1 agrees at 8 bases. The ends lost 4 bases at V and 4 bases at J; junction bases unmatched: 6. This CDR3 spans 14 amino acids. CDR1 and CDR2 (germline): SGHRS, YFSETQ. The CDR3: CASSLSGGPTEAFF. The DNA of the CDR3 is TGCGCCAGCAGCCTCTCAGGGGGCCCCACTGAAGCTTTCTTT.

V usage is TRBV12-3 or TRBV12-4 and J usage is TRBJ2-5; D unresolved. Deletions cut 8 bases from V and 4 bases from J, with 14 bases between. This CDR3 contains 13 residues. The CDR3 spells CASRDGFRETQYF. The DNA for the CDR3 is TGTGCCAGCCGTGACGGGTTTAGAGAGACCCAGTACTTC.

The V gene is TRBV5-1, the J gene TRBJ1-5, with D perhaps matching TRBD1 (5 bases). V shed 2 bases and J shed 7 bases, with 13 bases lying between them. The CDR3 runs 14 residues. Germline V CDR1 and CDR2: SGHRS, YFSETQ. Written as DNA, the CDR3 is TGCGCCAGCAGCTTCCGGGGGGAGGACCAGCCCCAGCATTTT. It is translated as CASSFRGEDQPQHF. The full variable domain, rest sourced from reference TRBV5-1 and TRBJ1-5, is KAGVTQTPRYLIKTRGQQVTLSCSPISGHRSVSWYQQTPGQGLQFLFEYFSETQRNKGNFPGRFSGRQFSNSRSEMNVSTLELGDSALYLCASSFRGEDQPQHFGDGTRLSIL.

The gene calls are TRBV6-5 and TRBJ1-6; 8 bases agree with TRBD1. V lost 3 bases and J lost 8; bases outside the gene matches: 6. Germline V lookup: CDR1 MNHEY, CDR2 SVGAGI. CDR3 size: 15 residues. CDR3 residues: CASSYARGRDSPLHF. In DNA form, the CDR3 reads TGTGCCAGCAGTTATGCCAGGGGGCGAGATTCACCCCTCCACTTT.